Listed here are 2 T cell receptor beta chains from one sample, sequenced in a study of blood T cell repertoires in COVID-19. Profiled with immunoSEQ multiplex PCR; TCRdb holds only in-frame clones, not every one. The repertoire holds hundreds of thousands of clones, with roughly 85% as singletons. The sequenced sample consisted of peripheral blood. All receptors derive from a woman in her 70s with active or convalescent COVID-19.

The DNA of the CDR3 is TGTGCCAGCAGCTTTAATGAGAGAACGACCCAGTACTTC. Its protein is CASSFNERTTQYF. The gene calls are TRBV11-2 and TRBJ2-5; the D is unclear. The CDR3 is 13 residues long. Germline V CDR1 and CDR2: SGHAT, FQNNGV. The germline V and J ends were trimmed by 3 bases and 7 bases, with 12 bases remaining between them.

The genes are TRBV18 and TRBJ1-6; 7 nucleotides match TRBD1. The V gene end was trimmed by 4 bases and the J gene end by 10 bases; junction bases not matched to a gene: 10. The germline V gene has CDR1 KGHSH and CDR2 LQKENI. This CDR3 contains 15 residues. DNA of the CDR3: TGTGCCAGCTCACTCTCGGGACAGTTTATGTCACCCCTCCACTTT. Amino acids: CASSLSGQFMSPLHF.